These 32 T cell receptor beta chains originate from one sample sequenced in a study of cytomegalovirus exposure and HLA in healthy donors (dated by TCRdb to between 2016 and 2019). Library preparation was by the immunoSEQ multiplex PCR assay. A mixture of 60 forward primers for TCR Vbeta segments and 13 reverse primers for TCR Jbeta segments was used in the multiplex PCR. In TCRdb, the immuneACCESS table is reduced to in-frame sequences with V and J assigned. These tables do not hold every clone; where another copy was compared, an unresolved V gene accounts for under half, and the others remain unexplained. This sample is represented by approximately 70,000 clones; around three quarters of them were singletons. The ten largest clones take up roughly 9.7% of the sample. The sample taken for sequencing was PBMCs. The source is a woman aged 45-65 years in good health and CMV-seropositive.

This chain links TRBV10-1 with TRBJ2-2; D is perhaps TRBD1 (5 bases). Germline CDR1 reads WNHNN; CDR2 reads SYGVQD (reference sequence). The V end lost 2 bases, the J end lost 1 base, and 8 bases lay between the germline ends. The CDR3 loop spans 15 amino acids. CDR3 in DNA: TGCGCCAGCAGTGAGAGCAGGGTGAACACCGGGGAGCTGTTTTTT. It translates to CASSESRVNTGELFF.

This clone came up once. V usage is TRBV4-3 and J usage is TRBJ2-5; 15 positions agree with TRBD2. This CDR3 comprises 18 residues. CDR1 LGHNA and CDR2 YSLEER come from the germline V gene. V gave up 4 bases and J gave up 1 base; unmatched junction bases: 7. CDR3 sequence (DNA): TGCGCCAGCAGCCCAGGACTAGCGGGGGGGCCGAGCCAAGAGACCCAGTACTTC. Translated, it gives CASSPGLAGGPSQETQYF.

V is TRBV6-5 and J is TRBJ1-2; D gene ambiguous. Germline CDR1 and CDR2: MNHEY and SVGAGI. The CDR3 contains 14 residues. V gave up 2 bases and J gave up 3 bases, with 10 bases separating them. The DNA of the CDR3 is TGTGCCAGCAGTTACAGAGTCCGTGACTATGGCTACACCTTC. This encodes CASSYRVRDYGYTF.

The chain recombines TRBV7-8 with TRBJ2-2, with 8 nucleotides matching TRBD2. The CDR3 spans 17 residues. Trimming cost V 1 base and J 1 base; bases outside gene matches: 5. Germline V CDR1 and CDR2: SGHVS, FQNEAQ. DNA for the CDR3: TGTGCCAGCAGCTTAGATGGTAGCGGGGAGAACACCGGGGAGCTGTTTTTT. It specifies CASSLDGSGENTGELFF.

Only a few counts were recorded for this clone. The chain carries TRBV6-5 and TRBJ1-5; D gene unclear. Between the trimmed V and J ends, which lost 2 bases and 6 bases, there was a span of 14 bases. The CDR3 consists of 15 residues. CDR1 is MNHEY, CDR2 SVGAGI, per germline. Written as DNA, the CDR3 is TGTGCCAGCAGTTACGGATCCGGTCTAGGTCAGCCCCAGCATTTT. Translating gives CASSYGSGLGQPQHF.

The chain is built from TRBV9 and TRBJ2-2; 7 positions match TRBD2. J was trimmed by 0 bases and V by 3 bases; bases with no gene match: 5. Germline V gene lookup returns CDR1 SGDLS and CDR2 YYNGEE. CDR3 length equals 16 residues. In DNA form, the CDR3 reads TGTGCCAGCAGCGATGGACTAGACGCGAACACCGGGGAGCTGTTTTTT. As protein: CASSDGLDANTGELFF.

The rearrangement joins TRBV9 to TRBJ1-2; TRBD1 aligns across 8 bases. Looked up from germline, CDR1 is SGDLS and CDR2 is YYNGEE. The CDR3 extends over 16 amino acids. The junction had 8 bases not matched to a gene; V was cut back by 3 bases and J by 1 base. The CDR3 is CASSGKDRGINYGYTF. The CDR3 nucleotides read TGTGCCAGCAGCGGGAAAGACAGGGGAATTAACTATGGCTACACCTTC.

Here the CDR3 DNA reads TGTGCCATCAGTTCGGGAGGAGGGATCGCGAACACCGGGGAGCTGTTTTTT. This sequence encodes CAISSGGGIANTGELFF. The rearrangement joins TRBV10-3 to TRBJ2-2; the match to TRBD2 covers 7 bases. V lost 5 bases and J lost 0; bases outside the gene matches: 9. The CDR3 consists of 17 residues. CDR1 is ENHRY and CDR2 is SYGVKD in the germline V gene.

This chain's CDR3 is CASSLLSRGEYEQYF. In DNA, the CDR3 is TGCGCCAGCAGCTTGCTCTCCAGGGGGGAGTACGAGCAGTACTTC. V and J are TRBV5-1 and TRBJ2-7; a possible D gene is TRBD1 (7 bases). This CDR3 contains 15 residues. Germline CDR1 and CDR2: SGHRS and YFSETQ. With 1 base removed from V and 4 bases from J, the gap between germline ends came to 15 bases. The full variable domain, with the rest looked up from reference TRBV5-1 and TRBJ2-7, is KAGVTQTPRYLIKTRGQQVTLSCSPISGHRSVSWYQQTPGQGLQFLFEYFSETQRNKGNFPGRFSGRQFSNSRSEMNVSTLELGDSALYLCASSLLSRGEYEQYFGPGTRLTVT.

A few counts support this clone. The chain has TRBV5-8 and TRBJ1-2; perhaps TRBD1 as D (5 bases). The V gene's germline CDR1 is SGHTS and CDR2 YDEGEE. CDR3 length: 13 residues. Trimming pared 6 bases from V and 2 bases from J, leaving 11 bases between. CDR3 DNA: TGTGCCAGCATCCTCCGGGGGAACTATGGCTACACCTTC. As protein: CASILRGNYGYTF.

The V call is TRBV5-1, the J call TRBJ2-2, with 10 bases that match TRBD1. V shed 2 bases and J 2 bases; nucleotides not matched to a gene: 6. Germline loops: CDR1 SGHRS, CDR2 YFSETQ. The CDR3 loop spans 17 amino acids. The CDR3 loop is CASSLAMTGGNTGELFF. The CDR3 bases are TGCGCCAGCAGCTTAGCGATGACAGGGGGCAACACCGGGGAGCTGTTTTTT.

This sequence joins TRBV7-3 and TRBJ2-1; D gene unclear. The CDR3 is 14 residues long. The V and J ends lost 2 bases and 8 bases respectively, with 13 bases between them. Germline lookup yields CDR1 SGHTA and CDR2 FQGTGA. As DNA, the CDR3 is TGTGCCAGCAGCTTAGCCGGTAGTTCCGATGAGCAGTTCTTC. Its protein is CASSLAGSSDEQFF.

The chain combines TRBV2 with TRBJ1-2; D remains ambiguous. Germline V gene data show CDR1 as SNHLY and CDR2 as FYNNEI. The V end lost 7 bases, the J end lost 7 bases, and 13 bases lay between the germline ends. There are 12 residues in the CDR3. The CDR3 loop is CASIAQSSGYTF. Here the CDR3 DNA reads TGTGCCAGCATCGCACAGTCGAGTGGCTACACCTTC.

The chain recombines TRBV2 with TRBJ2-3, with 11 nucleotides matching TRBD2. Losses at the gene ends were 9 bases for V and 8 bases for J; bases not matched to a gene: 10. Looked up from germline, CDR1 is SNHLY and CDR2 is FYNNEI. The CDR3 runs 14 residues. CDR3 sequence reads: CASHTGTSGGTQYF. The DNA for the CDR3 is TGTGCCAGTCATACCGGGACTAGCGGAGGTACGCAGTATTTT.

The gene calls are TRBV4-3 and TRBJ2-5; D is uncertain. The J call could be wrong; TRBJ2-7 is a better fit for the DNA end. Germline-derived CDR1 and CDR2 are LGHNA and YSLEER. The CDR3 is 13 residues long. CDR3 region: CASSQDLKYEQYF. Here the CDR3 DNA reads TGCGCCAGCAGCCAAGATCTGAAATACGAGCAGTACTTC.

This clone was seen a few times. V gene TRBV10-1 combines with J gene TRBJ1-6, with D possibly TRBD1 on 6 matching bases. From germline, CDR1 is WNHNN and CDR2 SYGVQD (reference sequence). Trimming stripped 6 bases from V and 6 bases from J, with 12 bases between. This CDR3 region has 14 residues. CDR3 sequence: CASSAGAGNSPLHF. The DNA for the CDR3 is TGCGCCAGCAGCGCGGGGGCCGGTAATTCACCCCTCCACTTT.

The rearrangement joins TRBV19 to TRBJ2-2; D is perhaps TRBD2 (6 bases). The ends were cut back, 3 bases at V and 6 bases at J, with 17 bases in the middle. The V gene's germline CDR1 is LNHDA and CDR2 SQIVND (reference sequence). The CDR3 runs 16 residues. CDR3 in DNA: TGTGCCAGTAGTATGTTATCGGGAGTCTCTTCCGGGGAGCTGTTTTTT. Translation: CASSMLSGVSSGELFF.

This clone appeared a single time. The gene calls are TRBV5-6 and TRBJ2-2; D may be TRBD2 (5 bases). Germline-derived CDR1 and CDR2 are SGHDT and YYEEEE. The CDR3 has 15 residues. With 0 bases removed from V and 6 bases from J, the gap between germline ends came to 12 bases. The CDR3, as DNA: TGTGCCAGCAGCTTGGTGAGCGGTCGATCCGGGGAGCTGTTTTTT. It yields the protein CASSLVSGRSGELFF.

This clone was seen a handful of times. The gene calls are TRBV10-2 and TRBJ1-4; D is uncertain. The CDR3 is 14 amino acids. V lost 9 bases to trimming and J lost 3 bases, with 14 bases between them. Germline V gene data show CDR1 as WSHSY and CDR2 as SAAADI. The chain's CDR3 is CASRPSGPNEKLFF. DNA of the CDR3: TGCGCCAGTCGTCCCTCGGGTCCTAATGAAAAACTGTTTTTT.

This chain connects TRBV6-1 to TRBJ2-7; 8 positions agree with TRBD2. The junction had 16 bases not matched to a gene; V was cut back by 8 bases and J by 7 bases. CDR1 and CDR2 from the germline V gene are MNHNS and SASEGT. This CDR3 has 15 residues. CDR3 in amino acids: CASHTSGDLLREQYF. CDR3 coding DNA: TGTGCCAGCCATACTAGCGGAGATCTTCTCAGGGAGCAGTACTTC.

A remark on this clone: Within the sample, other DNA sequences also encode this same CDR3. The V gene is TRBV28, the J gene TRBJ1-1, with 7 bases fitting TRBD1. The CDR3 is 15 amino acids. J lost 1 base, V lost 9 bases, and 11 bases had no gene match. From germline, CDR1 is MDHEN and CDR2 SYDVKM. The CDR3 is CASPKGTGANTEAFF. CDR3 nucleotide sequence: TGTGCCAGTCCTAAGGGTACAGGGGCGAACACTGAAGCTTTCTTT.

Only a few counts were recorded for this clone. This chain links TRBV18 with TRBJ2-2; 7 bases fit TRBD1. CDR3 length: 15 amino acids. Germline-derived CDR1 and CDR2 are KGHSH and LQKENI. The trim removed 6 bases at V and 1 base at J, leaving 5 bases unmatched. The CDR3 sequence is CASSTGQKNTGELFF. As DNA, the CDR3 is TGTGCCAGCTCGACGGGACAGAAGAACACCGGGGAGCTGTTTTTT.

CDR3 bases: TGTGCCAGCAGCCGACGAGGACAGGGGGAAGAGACCCAGTACTTC. This gives the protein CASSRRGQGEETQYF. J is TRBJ2-5 and V is TRBV7-7, with 10 bases lining up with TRBD1. The CDR3 length is 15 residues. Germline values: CDR1 SSHAT, CDR2 FNYEAQ (reference sequence). Trimming took 5 bases from V and 3 from J; bases not matched to a gene: 6. Full variable domain (remainder filled in from reference TRBV7-7 and TRBJ2-5): GAGVSQSPRYKVTKRGQDVTLRCDPISSHATLYWYQQALGQGPEFLTYFNYEAQPDKSGLPSDRFSAERPEGSISTLTIQRTEQRDSAMYRCASSRRGQGEETQYFGPGTRLLVL.

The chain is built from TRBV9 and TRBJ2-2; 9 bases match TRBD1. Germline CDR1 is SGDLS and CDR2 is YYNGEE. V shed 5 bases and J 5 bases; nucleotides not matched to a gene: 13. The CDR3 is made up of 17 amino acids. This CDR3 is CASRGTLGGQGTGELFF. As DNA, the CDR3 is TGTGCCAGCAGAGGCACCCTGGGAGGACAGGGGACCGGGGAGCTGTTTTTT.

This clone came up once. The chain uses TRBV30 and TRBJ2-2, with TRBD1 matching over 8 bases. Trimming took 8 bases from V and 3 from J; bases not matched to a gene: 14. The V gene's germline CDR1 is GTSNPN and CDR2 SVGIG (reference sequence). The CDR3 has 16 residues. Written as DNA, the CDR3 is TGTGCCCCACGACAGGGGTCCTATCTTTACACCGGGGAGCTGTTTTTT. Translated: CAPRQGSYLYTGELFF.

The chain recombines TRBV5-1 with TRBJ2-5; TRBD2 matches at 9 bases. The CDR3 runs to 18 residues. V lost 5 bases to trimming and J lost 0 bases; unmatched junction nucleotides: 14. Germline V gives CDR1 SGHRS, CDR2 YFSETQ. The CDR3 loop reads CASRFGSSGDPDQETQYF. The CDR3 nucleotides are TGCGCCAGCAGATTTGGGTCTAGCGGGGACCCAGACCAAGAGACCCAGTACTTC.

The CDR3 DNA follows: TGTGCCAGCAGTGCCAACGGACTAGCGGGAGTCGATGAGCAGTTCTTC. Residues: CASSANGLAGVDEQFF. V usage is TRBV27 and J usage is TRBJ2-1; the match to TRBD2 covers 13 bases. The CDR3 extends over 16 amino acids. Germline CDR1 is MNHEY and CDR2 is SMNVEV (reference sequence). The junction had 9 bases not matched to a gene; V was cut back by 5 bases and J by 8 bases.

In DNA, the CDR3 is TGTGCCACCAGCAGAGCGGGACTAGCCCAAGATACGCAGTATTTT. Residues: CATSRAGLAQDTQYF. The J gene is TRBJ2-3, the V gene TRBV15; the match to TRBD2 covers 9 bases. The junction had 4 bases not matched to a gene; V was cut back by 1 base and J by 5 bases. From germline, CDR1 is LNHNV and CDR2 YYDKDF (reference sequence). This CDR3 comprises 15 residues.

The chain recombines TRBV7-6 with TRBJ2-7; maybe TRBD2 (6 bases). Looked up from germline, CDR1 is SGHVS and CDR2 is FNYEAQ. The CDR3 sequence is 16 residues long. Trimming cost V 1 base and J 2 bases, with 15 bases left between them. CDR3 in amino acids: CASSLVGRGITYEQYF. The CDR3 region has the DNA TGTGCCAGCAGCTTAGTGGGACGGGGGATTACCTACGAGCAGTACTTC.

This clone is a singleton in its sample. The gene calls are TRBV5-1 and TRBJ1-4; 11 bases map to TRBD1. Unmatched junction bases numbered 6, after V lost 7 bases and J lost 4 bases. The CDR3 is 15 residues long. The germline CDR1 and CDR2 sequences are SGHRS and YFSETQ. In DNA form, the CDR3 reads TGCGCCAGCGGACAGGGGGCGGGGTATAATGAAAAACTGTTTTTT. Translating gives CASGQGAGYNEKLFF.

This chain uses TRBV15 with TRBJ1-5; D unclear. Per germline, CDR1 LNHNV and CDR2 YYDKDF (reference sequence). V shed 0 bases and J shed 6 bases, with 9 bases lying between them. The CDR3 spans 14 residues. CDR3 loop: CATSRDAGPQPQHF. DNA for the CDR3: TGTGCCACCAGCAGAGACGCGGGCCCTCAGCCCCAGCATTTT.

DNA for the CDR3: TGTGCCAGCAGTTTCTCCGGGCCAGGGATCGGGGAGCTGTTTTTT. It is translated as CASSFSGPGIGELFF. The chain recombines TRBV27 with TRBJ2-2; possibly TRBD1 for D (5 bases). Germline lookup yields CDR1 MNHEY and CDR2 SMNVEV (reference sequence). The V end lost 3 bases, the J end lost 7 bases, and 15 bases lay between the germline ends. The CDR3 is 15 amino acids.